This TCR beta chain was captured in a study of blood T cell repertoires in COVID-19. Assay: immunoSEQ multiplex PCR; the TCRdb copy retains only in-frame clones and omits some. The sample records roughly 400,000 clones, about 86% being singletons. CDR1 SNHLY and CDR2 FYNNEI come from the germline V gene. CDR3 size: 16 residues. Unmatched junction bases numbered 16, after V lost 8 bases and J lost 8 bases. The source is a woman between 45 and 65 years old who had recovered from COVID-19. The sequencing input was PBMCs or T cells enriched from blood (not recorded which). J is TRBJ1-4 and V is TRBV2; 8 bases agree with TRBD1. The CDR3 protein is CASWRGLGQGREKLFF. The CDR3 nucleotides read TGTGCCAGCTGGCGGGGACTCGGACAGGGACGAGAAAAACTGTTTTTT.